The sequence of this TCR beta chain was determined in a study of shared clonotypes between healthy human individuals. Notes on the study in general: An expected dependence of interdonor clonotype sharing on sequencing depth was noted. What limited the represented genetic and exposure-history diversity was the small number of donors. Apart from blood, nothing was sampled; tissue repertoires likely differ.

Germline-derived CDR1 and CDR2 are PRHDT and FYEKMQ (reference sequence). This CDR3 spans 12 amino acids. Trimming took off 6 bases at V and 4 bases at J, with 10 bases between the two ends. Regarding this clone: What it binds is not known.

Authors' methods: ImmunoSEQ output held junction-only sequences without quality scores, so filtering differed. The assay was immunoSEQ multiplex PCR, and TCRdb's table has in-frame clones only and misses some. The V and J calls and clone size are taken from that table; D and trimming were inferred from the DNA. The sample holds roughly 500,000 clones, more than 65% seen once. Sequencing input: PBMCs. The V call is TRBV13, the J call TRBJ2-7; D unresolved. The receptor was derived from a woman in her thirties or forties in good health. Some clones in this sample may be carry-over from other donors' samples. CDR3 in DNA: TGTGCCAGCAGGTCCCCCTCGTACGAGCAGTACTTC. Its translation: CASRSPSYEQYF.